The 31 T cell receptor beta chains in this list originate from one sample, sequenced in a study of cytomegalovirus exposure and HLA in healthy donors. The primer mix had 60 Vbeta and 13 Jbeta primers. Assay: immunoSEQ multiplex PCR; the TCRdb copy retains only in-frame clones and omits some. Here the sample spans 100,000 to 150,000 clones, more than 65% being singletons. Material: PBMCs. These receptor sequences come from a man aged 50-59 years in good health and CMV-seronegative.

In its sample, this clone was seen once. V gene TRBV19 combines with J gene TRBJ1-5; a weak D match, TRBD1 (5 bases). CDR1 and CDR2 (germline): LNHDA, SQIVND (reference sequence). Trimming shortened V by 1 base and J by 2 bases, and 9 bases separated the two germline ends. CDR3 size: 15 residues. The CDR3 sequence: CASSIASRGNQPQHF. CDR3 coding DNA: TGTGCCAGTAGTATAGCTTCCAGGGGCAATCAGCCCCAGCATTTT.

The chain uses TRBV11-2 and TRBJ1-3; no firm D call. V was cut by 5 bases and J by 3 bases, with 11 bases left in between. The CDR3 has 14 residues. Germline CDR1 reads SGHAT; CDR2 reads FQNNGV. The CDR3 DNA reads as TGTGCCAGCAGCCCCCGCCGGAGTGGAAACACCATATATTTT. Residues: CASSPRRSGNTIYF.

The CDR3 coding sequence is TGTGCCAGCAGCACAGGAACCTACGAGCAGTACTTC. It is translated as CASSTGTYEQYF. V gene TRBV7-9 combines with J gene TRBJ2-5; the D gene is possibly TRBD1 (5 bases). With the DNA end fitting TRBJ2-7 better, the J assignment may be wrong. The CDR3 extends over 12 amino acids. Germline assignment: CDR1 SEHNR and CDR2 FQNEAQ (reference sequence).

The sample holds a few counts of this clone. The CDR3 DNA reads as TGTGCCAGCAGTTACTGGTCTTCGGCGGGGGGGGAGCTGTTTTTT. Amino acids: CASSYWSSAGGELFF. The J gene is TRBJ2-2, the V gene TRBV6-5; D may be TRBD2 (6 bases). Looked up from germline, CDR1 is MNHEY and CDR2 is SVGAGI. Between the trimmed V and J ends, which lost 1 base and 8 bases, there was a span of 14 bases. This CDR3 has 15 residues.

This clone was recorded a few times. The chain combines TRBV4-3 with TRBJ2-1, with 12 bases lining up with TRBD2. The CDR3 loop spans 19 amino acids. Germline CDR1 is LGHNA and CDR2 is YSLEER. V shed 2 bases and J 7 bases; nucleotides not matched to a gene: 15. The chain's CDR3 is CASSQSSGLAGGPGNEQFF. CDR3 in DNA: TGCGCCAGCAGCCAAAGCTCGGGGCTAGCGGGGGGGCCGGGGAATGAGCAGTTCTTC.

This clone was detected once. The CDR3 DNA follows: TGTGCCAGCAGCTCTTTGGGGGGACAGGTCGCCTACGAGCAGTACTTC. Its translation: CASSSLGGQVAYEQYF. The genes are TRBV11-2 and TRBJ2-7; the match to TRBD1 covers 8 bases. V shed 4 bases and J 2 bases; nucleotides not matched to a gene: 10. The CDR3 has 16 residues. Germline CDR1 reads SGHAT; CDR2 reads FQNNGV. Full variable domain (remainder filled in from reference TRBV11-2 and TRBJ2-7): EAGVAQSPRYKIIEKRQSVAFWCNPISGHATLYWYQQILGQGPKLLIQFQNNGVVDDSQLPKDRFSAERLKGVDSTLKIQPAKLEDSAVYLCASSSLGGQVAYEQYFGPGTRLTVT.

A single count supports this clone. The chain has TRBV30 and TRBJ2-7; no definite D call. The V end was cut by 2 bases, the J end by 6 bases, with 14 bases between. This CDR3 contains 13 residues. Germline V gene data show CDR1 as GTSNPN and CDR2 as SVGIG (reference sequence). Here the CDR3 reads CAWSFGKYSEQYF. CDR3 nucleotides: TGTGCCTGGAGTTTTGGCAAATATTCCGAGCAGTACTTC.

The chain joins TRBV30 to TRBJ2-7; TRBD2 might be the D (6 bases). Trimming stripped 2 bases from V and 6 bases from J, with 17 bases between. Germline assignment: CDR1 GTSNPN and CDR2 SVGIG (reference sequence). The CDR3 sequence is 14 residues long. CDR3 sequence: CAWSLGGNTVEQYF. CDR3 sequence (DNA): TGTGCCTGGAGTCTCGGGGGTAACACTGTCGAGCAGTACTTC.

V gene TRBV27 combines with J gene TRBJ1-3; D is possibly TRBD1 (6 bases). Germline CDR1 is MNHEY and CDR2 is SMNVEV (reference sequence). This CDR3 comprises 14 residues. V gave up 5 bases and J gave up 7 bases, with 15 bases separating them. CDR3 loop: CASSETGFWNTIYF. DNA for the CDR3: TGTGCCAGCAGTGAAACAGGGTTTTGGAACACCATATATTTT.

The rearrangement joins TRBV29-1 to TRBJ2-5, with D possibly TRBD1 on 5 matching bases. V lost 3 bases, J lost 5 bases, and 16 bases lay in between. CDR3 length: 14 residues. From germline, CDR1 is SQVTM and CDR2 ANQGSEA. DNA for the CDR3: TGCAGCGTTGATGACGTAGGGGCTTGGGAGACCCAGTACTTC. This gives the protein CSVDDVGAWETQYF. Full variable domain (remainder filled in from reference TRBV29-1 and TRBJ2-5): SAVISQKPSRDICQRGTSLTIQCQVDSQVTMMFWYRQQPGQSLTLIATANQGSEATYESGFVIDKFPISRPNLTFSTLTVSNMSPEDSSIYLCSVDDVGAWETQYFGPGTRLLVL.

This chain uses TRBV6-5 with TRBJ2-7; 7 bases map to TRBD1. V shed 5 bases and J 9 bases; nucleotides not matched to a gene: 7. This CDR3 has 12 residues. CDR1 MNHEY and CDR2 SVGAGI come from the germline V gene. The CDR3 spells CASSPSRDRQYF. The CDR3, as DNA: TGTGCCAGCAGTCCGTCCCGGGACAGGCAGTACTTC.

The chain uses TRBV14 and TRBJ2-1, with 9 nucleotides matching TRBD2. Germline V CDR1 and CDR2: SGHDN, FVKESK. V trimming: 2 bases; J trimming: 2 bases; junction bases outside the gene matches: 7. The CDR3 has 17 residues. CDR3 amino acids: CASSQKLLAGAYNEQFF. The CDR3 DNA follows: TGTGCCAGCAGCCAAAAGCTCTTAGCGGGGGCCTACAATGAGCAGTTCTTC.

This clone was seen a single time. The chain couples TRBV10-3 to TRBJ1-1; D gene unclear. Between the trimmed V and J ends, which lost 3 bases and 1 base, there was a span of 12 bases. Germline-derived CDR1 and CDR2 are ENHRY and SYGVKD. This CDR3 contains 15 residues. The CDR3 loop reads CAISDLLVENTEAFF. The DNA of the CDR3 is TGTGCCATCAGTGACCTACTGGTTGAGAACACTGAAGCTTTCTTT.

V usage is TRBV5-4 and J usage is TRBJ2-7; TRBD1 agrees at 8 bases. The CDR3 is 17 residues long. V shed 4 bases, J shed 4 bases, and the junction held 16 bases outside the gene matches. The germline CDR1 and CDR2 sequences are SGHNT and YYREEE (reference sequence). The CDR3 DNA is TGTGCCAGCAGCACCCCCCAGGGGGCAGGTACGGGGTACGAGCAGTACTTC. It codes for CASSTPQGAGTGYEQYF.

This chain links TRBV28 with TRBJ1-1; possible D gene TRBD1, 6 bases. The CDR3 length is 13 residues. Germline CDR1 MDHEN, CDR2 SYDVKM. Trimming took 6 bases from V and 1 from J, leaving 9 bases between them. CDR3 amino acids: CASSGTTNTEAFF. The CDR3 bases are TGTGCCAGCAGCGGGACAACGAACACTGAAGCTTTCTTT.

The sample holds one count of this clone. The chain carries TRBV5-1 and TRBJ1-5, with 12 nucleotides matching TRBD1. V lost 4 bases to trimming and J lost 6 bases; unmatched junction nucleotides: 5. The CDR3 consists of 15 residues. The V gene's germline CDR1 is SGHRS and CDR2 YFSETQ. The CDR3 protein is CASSLGTGGGQPQHF. The CDR3 nucleotides read TGCGCCAGCAGCCTTGGGACAGGGGGCGGTCAGCCCCAGCATTTT.

This clone has just one count. J is TRBJ2-2 and V is TRBV6-5; D is unresolved. Trimming removed 4 bases from V and 3 bases from J, with 12 bases in between. The germline V gene has CDR1 MNHEY and CDR2 SVGAGI. CDR3 length equals 15 residues. Written as DNA, the CDR3 is TGTGCCAGCAGTTCCCCCACCCAGTACACCGGGGAGCTGTTTTTT. Protein: CASSSPTQYTGELFF.

The chain is built from TRBV29-1 and TRBJ2-6, with TRBD2 matching 9 bases. Germline loops: CDR1 SQVTM, CDR2 ANQGSEA. This CDR3 contains 16 residues. The V and J ends lost 6 bases and 0 bases, in that order; junction bases with no gene match: 6. CDR3 DNA sequence: TGCAGCGTAAGGGGTAGCGGGAGCTCTGGGGCCAACGTCCTGACTTTC. This encodes CSVRGSGSSGANVLTF. Full variable domain (remainder filled in from reference TRBV29-1 and TRBJ2-6): SAVISQKPSRDICQRGTSLTIQCQVDSQVTMMFWYRQQPGQSLTLIATANQGSEATYESGFVIDKFPISRPNLTFSTLTVSNMSPEDSSIYLCSVRGSGSSGANVLTFGAGSRLTVL.

This clone has only one observation. J is TRBJ2-7 and V is TRBV2; 7 bases align to TRBD1. Germline lookup yields CDR1 SNHLY and CDR2 FYNNEI. V shed 6 bases and J 6 bases; nucleotides not matched to a gene: 5. The length of the CDR3 is 12 residues. The CDR3 DNA reads TGTGCCAGCAGGGGACAGCTGTCCGAGCAGTACTTC. Its translation is CASRGQLSEQYF.

The V call is TRBV6-5, the J call TRBJ2-2; 7 bases agree with TRBD2. There are 15 residues in the CDR3. Looked up from germline, CDR1 is MNHEY and CDR2 is SVGAGI. The trim removed 2 bases at V and 4 bases at J, leaving 4 bases unmatched. The CDR3 DNA reads TGTGCCAGCAGTTACAGAGCGGGGAGCACCGGGGAGCTGTTTTTT. Amino acid sequence: CASSYRAGSTGELFF.

The rearrangement links TRBV7-9 to TRBJ2-4, with D possibly being TRBD2 (5 bases). Trimming removed 6 bases at V and 3 bases at J, with 12 bases between. Germline CDR1 is SEHNR and CDR2 is FQNEAQ (reference sequence). The CDR3 totals 14 residues. CDR3 coding DNA: TGTGCCAGCAGTCCCCCGGCGGGCAAAAACATTCAGTACTTC. This gives the protein CASSPPAGKNIQYF.

The chain is built from TRBV7-8 and TRBJ2-7; TRBD1 aligns across 10 bases. This CDR3 contains 15 residues. J gave up 2 bases and V 2 bases, and 3 bases lay outside the gene matches. Per the germline V gene, CDR1 is SGHVS and CDR2 is FQNEAQ. CDR3 sequence (DNA): TGTGCCAGCAGCTTAATAGGACAGGGGGCCTACGAGCAGTACTTC. Its translation is CASSLIGQGAYEQYF.

The count of this clone is one. The rearrangement joins TRBV30 to TRBJ2-5; 9 bases agree with TRBD1. CDR3 length equals 13 residues. Germline assignment: CDR1 GTSNPN and CDR2 SVGIG (reference sequence). With V trimmed by 3 bases and J by 5 bases, 4 bases remained unmatched. In DNA form, the CDR3 reads TGTGCCTGGAGCCGGGGACAGGGCGAGACCCAGTACTTC. Protein product: CAWSRGQGETQYF. Full variable domain (missing parts from reference TRBV30 and TRBJ2-5): SQTIHQWPATLVQPVGSPLSLECTVEGTSNPNLYWYRQAAGRGLQLLFYSVGIGQISSEVPQNLSASRPQDRQFILSSKKLLLSDSGFYLCAWSRGQGETQYFGPGTRLLVL.

This chain uses TRBV2 with TRBJ2-7; 8 positions match TRBD1. CDR3 length equals 14 residues. The ends lost 5 bases at V and 2 bases at J; junction bases unmatched: 5. The germline CDR1 and CDR2 sequences are SNHLY and FYNNEI. Here the CDR3 reads CASSSQGEPYEQYF. CDR3 in DNA: TGTGCCAGCAGTTCACAGGGGGAGCCCTACGAGCAGTACTTC.

There are a few counts of this clone. V and J are TRBV7-6 and TRBJ2-3; 8 positions agree with TRBD1. The V gene end was trimmed by 6 bases and the J gene end by 10 bases; junction bases not matched to a gene: 9. Germline V CDR1 and CDR2: SGHVS, FNYEAQ. This CDR3 is built from 13 residues. The DNA for the CDR3 is TGTGCCAGCAGTTCGGACAGGGTAGAAGCGCAGTATTTT. Its protein product is CASSSDRVEAQYF.

The rearrangement joins TRBV5-4 to TRBJ1-1; no clear D gene. Germline V gives CDR1 SGHNT, CDR2 YYREEE (reference sequence). Trimming left V 0 bases short and J 0 bases short, with 9 bases between. The CDR3 extends over 15 amino acids. The CDR3 region has the DNA TGTGCCAGCAGCTTGGCGGCGGAGGTGAACACTGAAGCTTTCTTT. Amino acid sequence: CASSLAAEVNTEAFF. Looking up the rest from reference TRBV5-4 and TRBJ1-1 gives the full variable domain: ETGVTQSPTHLIKTRGQQVTLRCSSQSGHNTVSWYQQALGQGPQFIFQYYREEENGRGNFPPRFSGLQFPNYSSELNVNALELDDSALYLCASSLAAEVNTEAFFGQGTRLTVV.

The rearrangement uses TRBV7-8 and TRBJ2-7; D is unclear. The CDR3 spans 15 residues. Deletions cut 2 bases from V and 2 bases from J, with 13 bases between. From germline, CDR1 is SGHVS and CDR2 FQNEAQ. CDR3: CASSLMPESTYEQYF. CDR3 in DNA: TGTGCCAGCAGCTTAATGCCAGAAAGTACCTACGAGCAGTACTTC.

The V call is TRBV27, the J call TRBJ2-5; TRBD1 is a possible D gene (5 bases). Germline CDR1 reads MNHEY; CDR2 reads SMNVEV (reference sequence). Trimming took off 1 base at V and 2 bases at J, with 8 bases between the two ends. The CDR3 totals 14 residues. The DNA for the CDR3 is TGTGCCAGCAGTTTATTCCAGGGTCAAGAGACCCAGTACTTC. Translated: CASSLFQGQETQYF.

This clone showed up just once. Here the CDR3 reads CASSPGGAPSYEQYF. DNA of the CDR3: TGTGCCAGCAGTCCCGGGGGAGCACCCTCCTACGAGCAGTACTTC. The chain carries TRBV6-5 and TRBJ2-7; a possible D gene is TRBD2 (6 bases). With 5 bases removed from V and 0 bases from J, the gap between germline ends came to 14 bases. Germline V gives CDR1 MNHEY, CDR2 SVGAGI. The CDR3 totals 15 residues.

This clone is a singleton in its sample. The chain links TRBV7-9 to TRBJ1-2; maybe TRBD1 (6 bases). The CDR3 length is 14 residues. The germline gives CDR1 SEHNR, CDR2 FQNEAQ (reference sequence). With 5 bases removed from V and 0 bases from J, the gap between germline ends came to 10 bases. CDR3 residues: CASSLGTSNYGYTF. CDR3 DNA sequence: TGTGCCAGCAGCCTCGGGACATCTAACTATGGCTACACCTTC.

The chain couples TRBV7-9 to TRBJ1-2; 7 bases align to TRBD1. Germline trimming cut 5 bases from V and 4 bases from J; bases unmatched to any gene: 10. CDR1 and CDR2 from the germline V gene are SEHNR and FQNEAQ (reference sequence). The CDR3 is 15 amino acids. The CDR3: CASSRPLRQGYGYTF. The DNA for the CDR3 is TGTGCCAGCAGCCGGCCTTTAAGACAGGGCTATGGCTACACCTTC.